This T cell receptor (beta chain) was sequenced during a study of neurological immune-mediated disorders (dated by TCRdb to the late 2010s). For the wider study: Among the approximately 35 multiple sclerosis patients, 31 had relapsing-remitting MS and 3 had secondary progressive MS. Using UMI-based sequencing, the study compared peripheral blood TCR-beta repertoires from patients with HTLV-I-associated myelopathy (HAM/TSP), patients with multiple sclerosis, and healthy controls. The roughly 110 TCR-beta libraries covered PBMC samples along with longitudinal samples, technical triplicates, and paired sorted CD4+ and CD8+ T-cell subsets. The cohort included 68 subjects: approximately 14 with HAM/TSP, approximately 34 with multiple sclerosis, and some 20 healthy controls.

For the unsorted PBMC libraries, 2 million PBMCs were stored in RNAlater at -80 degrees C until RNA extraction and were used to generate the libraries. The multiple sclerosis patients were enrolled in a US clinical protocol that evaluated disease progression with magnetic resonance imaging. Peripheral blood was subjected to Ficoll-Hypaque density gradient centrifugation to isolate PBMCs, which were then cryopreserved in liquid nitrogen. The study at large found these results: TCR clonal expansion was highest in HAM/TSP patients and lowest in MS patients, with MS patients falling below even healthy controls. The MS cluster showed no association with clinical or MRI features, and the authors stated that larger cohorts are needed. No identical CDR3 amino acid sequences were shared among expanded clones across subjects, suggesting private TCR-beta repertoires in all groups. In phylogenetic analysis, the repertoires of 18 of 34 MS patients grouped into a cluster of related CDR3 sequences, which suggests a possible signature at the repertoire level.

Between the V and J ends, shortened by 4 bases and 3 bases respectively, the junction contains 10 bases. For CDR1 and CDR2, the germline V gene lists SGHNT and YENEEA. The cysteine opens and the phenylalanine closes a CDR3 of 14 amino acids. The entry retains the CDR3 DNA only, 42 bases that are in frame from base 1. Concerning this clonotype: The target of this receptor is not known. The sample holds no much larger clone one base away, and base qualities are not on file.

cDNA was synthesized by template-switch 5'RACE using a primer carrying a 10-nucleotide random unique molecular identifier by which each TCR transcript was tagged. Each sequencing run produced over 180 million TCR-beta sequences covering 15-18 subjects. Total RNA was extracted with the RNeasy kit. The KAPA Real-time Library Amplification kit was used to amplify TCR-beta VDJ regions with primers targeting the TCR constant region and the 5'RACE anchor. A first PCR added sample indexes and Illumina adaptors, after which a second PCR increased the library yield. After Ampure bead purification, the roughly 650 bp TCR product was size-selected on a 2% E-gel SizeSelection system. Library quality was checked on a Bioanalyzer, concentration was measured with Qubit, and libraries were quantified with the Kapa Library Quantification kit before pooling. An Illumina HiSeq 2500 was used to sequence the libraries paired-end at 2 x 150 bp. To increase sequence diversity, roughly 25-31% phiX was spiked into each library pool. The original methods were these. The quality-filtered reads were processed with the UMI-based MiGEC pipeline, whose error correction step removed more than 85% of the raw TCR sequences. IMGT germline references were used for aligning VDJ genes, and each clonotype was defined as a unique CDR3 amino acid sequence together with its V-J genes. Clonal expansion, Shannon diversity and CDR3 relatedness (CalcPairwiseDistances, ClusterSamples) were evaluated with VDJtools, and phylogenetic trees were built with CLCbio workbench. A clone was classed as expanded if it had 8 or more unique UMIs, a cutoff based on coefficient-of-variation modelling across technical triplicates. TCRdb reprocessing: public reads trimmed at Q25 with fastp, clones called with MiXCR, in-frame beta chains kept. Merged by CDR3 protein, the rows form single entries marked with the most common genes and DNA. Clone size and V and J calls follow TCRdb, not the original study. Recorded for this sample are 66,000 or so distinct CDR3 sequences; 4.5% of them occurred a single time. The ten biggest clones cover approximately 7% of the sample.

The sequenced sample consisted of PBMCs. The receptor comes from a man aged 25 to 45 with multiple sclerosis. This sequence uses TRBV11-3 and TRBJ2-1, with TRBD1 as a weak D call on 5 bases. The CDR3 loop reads CASSSQGGYNEQFF. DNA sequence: TGTGCCAGCAGCTCCCAGGGCGGCTACAATGAGCAGTTCTTC.